In its sample, the clone carrying this T cell receptor beta chain was seen a few times. Its matching antigen is unknown. Those donating, healthy Caucasian individuals from Russia, were aged about 6 to 95. V dropped 3 bases and J dropped 6 bases, with 18 bases sitting between them. Per germline, CDR1 LGHDT and CDR2 YNNKEL (reference sequence). The CDR3 totals 16 residues. A sample-barcoded 5' primer and a J-beta primer mix were used in a second PCR of about 7 to 12 cycles. Tags on each cDNA molecule came from a template-switch adaptor with 12 random nucleotides. Using its own MiXCR run on the 5' RACE reads, TCRdb lists one record per CDR3 protein. The sample holds hundreds of thousands of distinct CDR3 sequences, around 20% seen once. The data stem from a study of blood T cells in healthy people across ages. Study-wide results and limits: Expanded clonotype shifts may have been confounded, as the donors had an unknown CMV status.

The origin of this receptor is a man aged 70 or older in good health. The J gene is TRBJ2-1, the V gene TRBV3-1, with TRBD2 as a possible D gene (5 bases). Sequencing used blood. The CDR3, as DNA: TGTGCCAGCAGCCATCAAAGCGGCCCGGGCGGCAATGAGCAGTTCTTC. Protein: CASSHQSGPGGNEQFF.